This is a list of T cell receptor beta chains from one sample in a study of T-cell reconstitution after alpha-beta-depleted transplantation in children. TCRdb used MiXCR to reprocess the PCR reads, holding one entry per CDR3 protein. The sample records 120,000 or so distinct CDR3 sequences, 9% to 12% being singletons. Sequences were derived from PBMCs from the stem cell graft donor, sampled from the stem cell graft. The origin of the receptors is a human donor who donated a stem cell graft to a child with acute lymphoblastic leukemia. Both conserved end residues are part of each CDR3. Some rows have no size entry. The others give once, few or many, or a class for an expanded clone.

>TRBV5-1|many|TRBJ1-5
CASSLGLNQPQHF
>TRBV4-3|many|TRBJ2-6
CASSSRGKSSGANVLTF
>TRBV12-3/TRBV12-4|many|TRBJ2-5
CASINSWGTQETQYF
>TRBV7-2|many|TRBJ2-3
CASTPITDTQYF
>TRBV9|many|TRBJ2-3
CASSVALRSGGATDTQYF
>TRBV2|many|TRBJ1-6
CASSQDRERSPLHF
>TRBV12-3/TRBV12-4|many|TRBJ1-1
CASSPTGRTEAFF
>TRBV12-3/TRBV12-4|many|TRBJ1-4
CASSSTGGGEKLFF
>TRBV29-1|many|TRBJ2-1
CSVDSPTNNEQFF
>TRBV29-1|many|TRBJ1-2
CSVEDTGDYTF
>TRBV24-1|.|TRBJ2-5
CATSEVRGDGETQYF
>TRBV20-1|.|TRBJ2-7
CSAPTSLDYEQYF
>TRBV11-2|many|TRBJ2-3
CASSFSTDTQYF
>TRBV18|many|TRBJ1-4
CASSPQGSLNEKLFF
>TRBV19|once|TRBJ1-3
CASGTTGGNTIYF
>TRBV5-5|many|TRBJ1-1
CASSEMTHTEAFF
>TRBV7-2|many|TRBJ1-2
CASSVDRAESNYGYTF
>TRBV9|many|TRBJ2-1
CASSVGGQVLGNEQFF
>TRBV7-2|many|TRBJ2-2
CASSLDRGNRELFF
>TRBV5-1|many|TRBJ1-5
CASSIGQGDQPQHF
>TRBV5-1|many|TRBJ2-7
CASTEGTWVHEQYF
>TRBV5-1|many|TRBJ2-7
CASSWREGRGEQYF
>TRBV28|many|TRBJ1-2
CASSGGPENYGYTF
>TRBV7-9|.|TRBJ2-1
CASSSGTGMTPNEQFF
>TRBV20-1|many|TRBJ2-5
CSARTGAETQYF
>TRBV12-3/TRBV12-4|many|TRBJ1-1
CASRLGTDKSEAFF
>TRBV5-1|many|TRBJ2-2
CASSLEGLNTGELFF
>TRBV7-3|many|TRBJ2-7
CASSLAGSEQYF
>TRBV27|many|TRBJ1-2
CASSRGQTYGYTF
>TRBV19|.|TRBJ1-2
CASRGPFPTYGYTF
>TRBV12-3/TRBV12-4|many|TRBJ2-7
CASSPMNIGGEQYF
>TRBV12-3/TRBV12-4|many|TRBJ1-3
CASSLVGARSGNTIYF
>TRBV6-2/TRBV6-3|many|TRBJ1-1
CASSWLGVGTEAFF
>TRBV5-4|.|TRBJ1-5
CASSLLGQPQHF
>TRBV12-3/TRBV12-4|many|TRBJ2-1
CASKAGPSYNEQFF
>TRBV5-5|many|TRBJ2-1
CASILAGGPREQFF
>TRBV7-2|many|TRBJ2-3
CASSLDSGGLRDTQYF
>TRBV5-1|many|TRBJ2-4
CASSLVPVAGAVTKNIQYF
>TRBV19|many|TRBJ2-1
CASSILRGVPYNEQFF
>TRBV7-9|many|TRBJ1-1
CASSLGPGITEAFF
>TRBV11-2|many|TRBJ2-1
CASSRTGDNEQFF
>TRBV3-1|many|TRBJ2-5
CASSQGTGPIGTQYF
>TRBV5-1|many|TRBJ1-5
CASSLAGTSHQPQHF
>TRBV10-3|many|TRBJ1-4
CAISESSREKLFF
>TRBV7-2|.|TRBJ2-7
CASSPGGARWDEQYF
>TRBV12-3/TRBV12-4|many|TRBJ1-6
CASSPAIPLHF
>TRBV13|.|TRBJ2-3
CASSQTQSTDTQYF
>TRBV5-1|many|TRBJ2-7
CASSPREPTYEQYF
>TRBV12-3/TRBV12-4|.|TRBJ1-6
CASSLEGRIGSENSPLHF
>TRBV10-3|many|TRBJ2-3
CAISEGGVLVDTQYF
>TRBV5-1|many|TRBJ1-2
CASSLDGAPTDYGYTF
>TRBV6-1|many|TRBJ1-2
CASEGAGGRGYTF
>TRBV27|many|TRBJ2-3
CASSHTRSTDTQYF
>TRBV5-1|many|TRBJ2-1
CASSLAGGGTYNEQFF
>TRBV3-1|many|TRBJ2-1
CASSQGGTSGRGEQFF